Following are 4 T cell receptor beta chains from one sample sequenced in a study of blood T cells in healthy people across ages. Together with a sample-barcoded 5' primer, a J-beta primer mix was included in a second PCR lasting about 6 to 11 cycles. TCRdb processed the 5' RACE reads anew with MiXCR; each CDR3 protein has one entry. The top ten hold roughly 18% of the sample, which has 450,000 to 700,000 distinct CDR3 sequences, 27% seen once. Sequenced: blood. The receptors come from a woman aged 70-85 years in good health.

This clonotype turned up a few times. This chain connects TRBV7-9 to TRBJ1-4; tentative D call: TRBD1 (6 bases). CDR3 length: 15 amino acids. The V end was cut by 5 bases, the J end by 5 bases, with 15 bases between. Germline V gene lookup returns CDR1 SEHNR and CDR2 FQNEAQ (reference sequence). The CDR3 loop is CASSVVRTDNEKLFF. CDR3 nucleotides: TGTGCCAGCAGCGTGGTCCGGACAGACAATGAAAAACTGTTTTTT.

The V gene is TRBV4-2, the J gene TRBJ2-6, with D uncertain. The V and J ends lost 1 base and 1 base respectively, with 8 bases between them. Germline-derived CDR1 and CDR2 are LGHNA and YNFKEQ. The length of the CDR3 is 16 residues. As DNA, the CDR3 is TGTGCCAGCAGCCAAGGAGGCGCATCTGGGGCCAACGTCCTGACTTTC. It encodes CASSQGGASGANVLTF.

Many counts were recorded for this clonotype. The CDR3: CASSYVWQGADEQYF. The CDR3 DNA reads as TGTGCCAGCAGTTACGTCTGGCAGGGGGCCGACGAGCAGTACTTC. V is TRBV6-2 or TRBV6-3 and J is TRBJ2-7; 8 positions match TRBD1. Germline V gene sequence: CDR1 MNHEY, CDR2 SVGEGT. V lost 2 bases to trimming and J lost 5 bases; unmatched junction nucleotides: 8. The length of the CDR3 is 15 residues.

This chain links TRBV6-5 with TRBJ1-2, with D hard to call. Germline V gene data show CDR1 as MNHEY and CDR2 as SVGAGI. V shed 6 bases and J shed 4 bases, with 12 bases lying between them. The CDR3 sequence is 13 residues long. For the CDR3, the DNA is TGTGCCAGCAGCCCCGTTTCGGGCTATGGCTACACCTTC. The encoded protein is CASSPVSGYGYTF.